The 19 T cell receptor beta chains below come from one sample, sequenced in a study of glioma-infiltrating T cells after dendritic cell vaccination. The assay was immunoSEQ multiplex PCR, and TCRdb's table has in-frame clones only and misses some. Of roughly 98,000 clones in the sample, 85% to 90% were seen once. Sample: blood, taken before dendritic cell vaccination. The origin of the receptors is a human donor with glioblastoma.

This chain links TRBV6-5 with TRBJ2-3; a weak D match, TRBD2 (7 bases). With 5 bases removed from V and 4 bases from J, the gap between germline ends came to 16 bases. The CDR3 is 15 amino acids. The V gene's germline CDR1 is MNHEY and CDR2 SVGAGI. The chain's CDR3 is CASSKGGWGPDTQYF. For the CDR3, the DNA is TGTGCCAGCAGTAAGGGGGGGTGGGGGCCAGATACGCAGTATTTT.

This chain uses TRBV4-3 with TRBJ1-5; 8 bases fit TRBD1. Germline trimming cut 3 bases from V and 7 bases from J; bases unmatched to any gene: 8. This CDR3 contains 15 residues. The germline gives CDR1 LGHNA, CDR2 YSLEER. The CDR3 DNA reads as TGCGCCAGCAGCCAGGAGGACAGGGTCGGACAGCCCCAGCATTTT. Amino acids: CASSQEDRVGQPQHF.

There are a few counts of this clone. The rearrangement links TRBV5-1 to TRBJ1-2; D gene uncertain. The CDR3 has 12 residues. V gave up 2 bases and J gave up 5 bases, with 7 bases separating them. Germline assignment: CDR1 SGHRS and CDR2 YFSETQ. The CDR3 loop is CASSFDGYGYTF. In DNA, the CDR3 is TGCGCCAGCAGCTTCGACGGGTATGGCTACACCTTC.

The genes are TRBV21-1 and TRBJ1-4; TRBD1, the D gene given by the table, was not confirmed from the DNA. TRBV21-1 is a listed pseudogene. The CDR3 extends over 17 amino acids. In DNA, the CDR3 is TGTGCCAGCAGCAAAGCAGCGGGGGGACAGGGGGAAGAAAAACTGTTTTTT. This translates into CASSKAAGGQGEEKLFF.

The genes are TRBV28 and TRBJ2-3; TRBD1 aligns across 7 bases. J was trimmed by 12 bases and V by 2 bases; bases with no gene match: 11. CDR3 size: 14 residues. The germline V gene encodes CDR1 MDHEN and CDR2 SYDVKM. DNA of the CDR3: TGTGCCAGCAGTTTAACCTCGGGACAGCAGATTCAGTATTTT. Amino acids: CASSLTSGQQIQYF.

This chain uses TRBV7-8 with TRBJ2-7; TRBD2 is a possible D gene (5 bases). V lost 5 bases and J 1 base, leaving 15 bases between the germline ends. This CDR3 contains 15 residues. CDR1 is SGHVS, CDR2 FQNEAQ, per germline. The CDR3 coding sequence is TGTGCCAGCAGCAGCGGAACGGAAGTTTCCTACGAGCAGTACTTC. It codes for CASSSGTEVSYEQYF.

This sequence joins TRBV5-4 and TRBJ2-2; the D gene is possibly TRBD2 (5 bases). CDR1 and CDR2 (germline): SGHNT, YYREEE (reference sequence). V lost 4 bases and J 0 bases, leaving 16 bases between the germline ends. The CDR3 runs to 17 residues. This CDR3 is CASSRRGPGTNTGELFF. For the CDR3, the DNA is TGTGCCAGCAGCCGACGCGGGCCAGGTACGAACACCGGGGAGCTGTTTTTT.

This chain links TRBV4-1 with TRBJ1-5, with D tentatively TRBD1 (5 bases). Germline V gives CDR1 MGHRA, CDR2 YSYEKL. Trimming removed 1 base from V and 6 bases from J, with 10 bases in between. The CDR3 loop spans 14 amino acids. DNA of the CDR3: TGCGCCAGCAGCCAAGGGGGCTTGAGTCAGCCCCAGCATTTT. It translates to CASSQGGLSQPQHF.

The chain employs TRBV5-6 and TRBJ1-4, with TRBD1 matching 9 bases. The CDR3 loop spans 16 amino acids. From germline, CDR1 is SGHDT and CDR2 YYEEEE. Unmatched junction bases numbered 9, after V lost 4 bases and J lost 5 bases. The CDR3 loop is CASSQMRTGENEKLFF. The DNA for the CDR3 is TGTGCCAGCAGCCAGATGCGGACAGGGGAGAATGAAAAACTGTTTTTT.

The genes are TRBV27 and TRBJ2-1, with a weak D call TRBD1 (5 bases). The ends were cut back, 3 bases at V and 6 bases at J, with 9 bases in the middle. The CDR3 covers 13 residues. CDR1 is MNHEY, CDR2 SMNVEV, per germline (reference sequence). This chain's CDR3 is CASSLGPLNEQFF. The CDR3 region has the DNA TGTGCCAGCAGTTTGGGGCCCCTCAATGAGCAGTTCTTC.

CDR3 sequence (DNA): TGTGCCAGCAGCCGACTAGCTTCAAGCACAGATACGCAGTATTTT. Its protein product is CASSRLASSTDTQYF. This rearrangement joins TRBV11-1 to TRBJ2-3; 7 bases align to TRBD2. The CDR3 is 15 residues long. The germline V gene has CDR1 SGHAT and CDR2 FQDESV (reference sequence). With 5 bases clipped from V and 0 bases from J, the junction kept 5 bases outside the gene matches.

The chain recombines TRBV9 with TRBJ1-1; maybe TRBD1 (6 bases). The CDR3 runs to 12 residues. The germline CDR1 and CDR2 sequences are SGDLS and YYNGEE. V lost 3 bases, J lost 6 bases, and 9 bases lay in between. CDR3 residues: CASSGSGAEAFF. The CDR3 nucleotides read TGTGCCAGCAGCGGGTCAGGGGCTGAAGCTTTCTTT.

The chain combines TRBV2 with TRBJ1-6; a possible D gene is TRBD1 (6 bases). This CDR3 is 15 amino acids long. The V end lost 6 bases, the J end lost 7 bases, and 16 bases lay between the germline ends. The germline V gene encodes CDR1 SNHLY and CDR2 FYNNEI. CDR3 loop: CASSPRTATNSPLHF. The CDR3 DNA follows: TGTGCCAGCAGCCCGAGGACAGCGACCAATTCACCCCTCCACTTT.

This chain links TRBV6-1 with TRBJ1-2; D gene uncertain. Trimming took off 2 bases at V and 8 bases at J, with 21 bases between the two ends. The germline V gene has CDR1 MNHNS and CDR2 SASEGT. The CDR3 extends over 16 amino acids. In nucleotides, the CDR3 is TGTGCCAGCAGTGAATCAGGTGGAGGAGGGCTCTGGGGCTACACCTTC. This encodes CASSESGGGGLWGYTF.

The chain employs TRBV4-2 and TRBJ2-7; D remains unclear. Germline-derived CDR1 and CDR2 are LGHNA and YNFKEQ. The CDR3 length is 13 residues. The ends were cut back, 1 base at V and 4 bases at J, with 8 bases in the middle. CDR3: CASSQVSSYEQYF. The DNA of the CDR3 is TGTGCCAGCAGCCAAGTTAGTTCATACGAGCAGTACTTC.

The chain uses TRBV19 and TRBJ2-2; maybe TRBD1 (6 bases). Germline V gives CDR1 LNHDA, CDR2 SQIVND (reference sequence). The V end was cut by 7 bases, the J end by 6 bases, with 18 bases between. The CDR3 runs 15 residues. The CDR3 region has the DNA TGTGCCAGTAAGATTTCCAGGGGAGTGGCCGGGGAGCTGTTTTTT. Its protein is CASKISRGVAGELFF.

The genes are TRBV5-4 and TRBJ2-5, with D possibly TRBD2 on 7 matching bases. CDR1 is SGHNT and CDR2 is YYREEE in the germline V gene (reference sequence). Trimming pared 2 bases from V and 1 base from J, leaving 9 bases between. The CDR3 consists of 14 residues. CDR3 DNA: TGTGCCAGCAGCTTCCGGGGGGCCCAAGAGACCCAGTACTTC. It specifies CASSFRGAQETQYF.

The CDR3 here is CASHGLASTDTQYF. The CDR3 DNA sequence: TGTGCCAGCCATGGACTAGCTAGCACAGATACGCAGTATTTT. The rearrangement uses TRBV2 and TRBJ2-3; 8 bases fit TRBD2. The CDR3 sequence is 14 residues long. The germline CDR1 and CDR2 sequences are SNHLY and FYNNEI. V gave up 8 bases and J gave up 0 bases; unmatched junction bases: 4.

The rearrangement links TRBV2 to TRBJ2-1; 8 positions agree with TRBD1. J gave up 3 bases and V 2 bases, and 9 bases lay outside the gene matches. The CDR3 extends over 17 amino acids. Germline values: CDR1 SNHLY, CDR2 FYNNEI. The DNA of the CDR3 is TGTGCCAGCAGTGAATACGAGACAGGGGCCTTCTACAATGAGCAGTTCTTC. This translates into CASSEYETGAFYNEQFF.